This is a list of T cell receptor beta chains from one sample in a study of blood T cell repertoires in COVID-19. Repertoires were generated with immunoSEQ multiplex PCR, while TCRdb's copy carries only in-frame clones and drops some. The sample contains around 170,000 clones, around four fifths of which appear only once. The sequencing sample was made of peripheral blood. Source of these receptors: a man between 70 and 80 years old who had recovered from COVID-19. The CDR3 runs from the conserved cysteine through the conserved F or W. D genes are given only for firm matches. Not all rows give a size; the values are once, few, many and, for expanded clones, a class.

clone_size j_call v_call d_call cdr3_nt cdr3_aa
- TRBJ2-5 TRBV7-2 TRBD2 TGTGCCAGCAGCATTAGCGGGAGTGGGCAAGAGACCCAGTACTTC CASSISGSGQETQYF
- TRBJ2-5 TRBV5-6 - TGTGCCAGCGGAGACAGCAACCAAGAGACCCAGTACTTC CASGDSNQETQYF
- TRBJ2-1 TRBV6-1 TRBD2 TGTGCCAGCAGTGATGGGGCCCGGGATAGCGGGATTGAGCAGTTCTTC CASSDGARDSGIEQFF
once TRBJ2-2 TRBV7-2 - TGTGCCAGCACAGGAGGGGGGGCGAACACCGGGGAGCTGTTTTTT CASTGGGANTGELFF
- TRBJ2-7 TRBV21-1 - TGTGCCAGCAGCAAATCCATCGAGTCCTACGAGCAGTACTTC CASSKSIESYEQYF
- TRBJ2-1 TRBV2 TRBD2 TGTGCCAGCAGCAGACTAGCGGGACCCTACAATGAGCAGTTCTTC CASSRLAGPYNEQFF
- TRBJ2-7 TRBV28 - TGTGCCAGCAGTTTCTCACGGGAGCAGTACTTC CASSFSREQYF
- TRBJ2-7 TRBV5-1 TRBD1 TGCGCCAGCAGCTCCGGGGACAGAACCTACGAGCAGTACTTC CASSSGDRTYEQYF
- TRBJ1-3 TRBV21-1 - TGTGCCAGCATTGGCGGTGACAGGGGAACTGGAAACACCATATATTTT CASIGGDRGTGNTIYF
- TRBJ2-1 TRBV24-1 - TGTGCCACCAGTGAGGGGGACATCTCCTACAATGAGCAGTTCTTC CATSEGDISYNEQFF